What follows are 14 T cell receptor beta chains derived from one specimen sequenced in a study of blood T cell repertoires in COVID-19. Produced via immunoSEQ multiplex PCR; TCRdb's table is partial and in-frame only. This sample carries about half a million clones, about 91% of them seen once, and the ten largest clones take around 0.9%. What was sequenced was peripheral blood. The receptors here all came from a man aged 18 to 30 with COVID-19, enrolled during active disease.

This clone was seen more than once but under ten times. The chain is built from TRBV27 and TRBJ2-7, with D possibly TRBD1 on 6 matching bases. The ends were cut back, 7 bases at V and 1 base at J, with 14 bases in the middle. CDR1 MNHEY and CDR2 SMNVEV come from the germline V gene (reference sequence). The CDR3 has 14 amino acids. The chain's CDR3 is CASTPRGGSYEQYF. The CDR3 DNA follows: TGTGCCAGCACCCCTAGAGGGGGATCCTACGAGCAGTACTTC.

Here the CDR3 reads CSVEAPYGSSYNEQFF. CDR3 DNA: TGCAGCGTTGAAGCCCCCTACGGGAGCTCCTACAATGAGCAGTTCTTC. This chain joins TRBV29-1 and TRBJ2-1; tentatively, D is TRBD2 (6 bases). Per germline, CDR1 SQVTM and CDR2 ANQGSEA. The CDR3 runs 16 residues. Trimming removed 1 base at V and 0 bases at J, with 13 bases between.

The chain employs TRBV3-1 (or the pseudogene TRBV3-2) and TRBJ1-6, with D possibly TRBD1 on 5 matching bases. This CDR3 is built from 16 residues. The V end lost 4 bases, the J end lost 3 bases, and 13 bases lay between the germline ends. CDR1 is LGHDT and CDR2 is YNNKEL in the germline V gene (reference sequence). This CDR3 reads CASSPTDRIYNSPLHF. Written as DNA, the CDR3 is TGTGCCAGCAGCCCCACAGACAGAATCTATAATTCACCCCTCCACTTT.

The chain carries TRBV28 and TRBJ2-7; 10 bases line up with TRBD1. Germline V CDR1 and CDR2: MDHEN, SYDVKM. The J segment lost 5 bases and the V segment lost 3 bases, leaving 7 bases of the junction unmatched. This CDR3 contains 15 residues. The CDR3 spells CASSLRQGAFDEQYF. In DNA, the CDR3 is TGTGCCAGCAGTTTGAGACAGGGGGCTTTTGACGAGCAGTACTTC.

V and J are TRBV5-1 and TRBJ1-2, with unresolved D. The V and J ends lost 2 bases and 3 bases respectively, with 8 bases between them. CDR3 length: 13 amino acids. Looked up from germline, CDR1 is SGHRS and CDR2 is YFSETQ. CDR3 coding DNA: TGCGCCAGCAGCTTCGGGCGGGACTATGGCTACACCTTC. It codes for CASSFGRDYGYTF.

The V call is TRBV27, the J call TRBJ2-3; 14 bases agree with TRBD2. V lost 5 bases, J lost 4 bases, and 8 bases stayed unmatched. The germline V gene encodes CDR1 MNHEY and CDR2 SMNVEV (reference sequence). CDR3 size: 17 residues. Here the CDR3 DNA reads TGTGCCAGCAGTCAACCGGGACTAGCGGGAGCGCCAGATACGCAGTATTTT. The encoded protein is CASSQPGLAGAPDTQYF.

The gene calls are TRBV20-1 and TRBJ2-7; a possible D gene is TRBD2 (5 bases). Trimming left V 3 bases short and J 1 base short, with 10 bases between. Germline lookup yields CDR1 DFQATT and CDR2 SNEGSKA (reference sequence). The CDR3 is 13 amino acids. In DNA form, the CDR3 reads TGCAGTGCTAGTTCCCCGGGGTCCTACGAGCAGTACTTC. Protein sequence: CSASSPGSYEQYF.

Here the CDR3 reads CASSELQGNTEAFF. CDR3 nucleotides: TGTGCCAGCAGCGAATTACAGGGGAACACTGAAGCTTTCTTT. The chain uses TRBV5-4 and TRBJ1-1; tentatively, D is TRBD1 (6 bases). Between the trimmed V and J ends, which lost 4 bases and 1 base, there was a span of 11 bases. This CDR3 is 14 amino acids long. Germline CDR1 and CDR2: SGHNT and YYREEE (reference sequence).

The genes are TRBV11-3 and TRBJ1-1, with unresolved D. V lost 5 bases and J lost 1, with 11 bases in between. Germline CDR1 is SGHNT and CDR2 is YENEEA. The CDR3 contains 14 residues. CDR3 protein: CASSDKPRNTEAFF. The CDR3 DNA is TGTGCCAGCAGCGACAAACCAAGGAACACTGAAGCTTTCTTT.

The sample holds a few counts of this clone. CDR3 in DNA: TGTGCCAGGCCAATACAGGGTTGGGAGCAGCCCCAGCATTTT. It yields the protein CARPIQGWEQPQHF. The genes are TRBV21-1 and TRBJ1-5; whether TRBD1, the table's D call, matches the DNA was not checked. TRBV21-1 is reported as a pseudogene. This CDR3 spans 14 amino acids.

The genes are TRBV5-8 and TRBJ1-4; 8 bases are a match to TRBD1. Germline CDR1 is SGHTS and CDR2 is YDEGEE. The CDR3 is made up of 15 amino acids. V dropped 1 base and J dropped 4; count of bases not matched to a gene: 3. The CDR3 sequence is CASSLRDRNNEKLFF. Here the CDR3 DNA reads TGTGCCAGCAGCTTGCGGGACAGGAATAATGAAAAACTGTTTTTT.

The chain links TRBV12-3 or TRBV12-4 to TRBJ1-3, with 8 bases aligning to TRBD1. This CDR3 comprises 11 residues. The V gene end was trimmed by 1 base and the J gene end by 16 bases; junction bases not matched to a gene: 3. CDR3 amino acids: CASSLGGQVYF. The CDR3 nucleotides are TGTGCCAGCAGTTTAGGGGGACAGGTCTATTTT.

The V call is TRBV10-3, the J call TRBJ2-1; D may be TRBD2 (6 bases). CDR3 length: 14 amino acids. CDR1 is ENHRY and CDR2 is SYGVKD in the germline V gene. V lost 10 bases to trimming and J lost 7 bases, with 20 bases between them. The CDR3 DNA reads TGTGCCACCCTACCGGGAGATCAAGAAAATGAGCAGTTCTTC. Translating it yields CATLPGDQENEQFF.

The chain carries TRBV5-1 and TRBJ1-1, with D perhaps TRBD1 (6 bases). V was pared by 4 bases and J by 4 bases, with 11 bases between. This CDR3 spans 13 amino acids. Germline CDR1 reads SGHRS; CDR2 reads YFSETQ. CDR3 amino acids: CASSAEGVTEAFF. The CDR3 region has the DNA TGCGCCAGCAGCGCCGAGGGGGTCACTGAAGCTTTCTTT.